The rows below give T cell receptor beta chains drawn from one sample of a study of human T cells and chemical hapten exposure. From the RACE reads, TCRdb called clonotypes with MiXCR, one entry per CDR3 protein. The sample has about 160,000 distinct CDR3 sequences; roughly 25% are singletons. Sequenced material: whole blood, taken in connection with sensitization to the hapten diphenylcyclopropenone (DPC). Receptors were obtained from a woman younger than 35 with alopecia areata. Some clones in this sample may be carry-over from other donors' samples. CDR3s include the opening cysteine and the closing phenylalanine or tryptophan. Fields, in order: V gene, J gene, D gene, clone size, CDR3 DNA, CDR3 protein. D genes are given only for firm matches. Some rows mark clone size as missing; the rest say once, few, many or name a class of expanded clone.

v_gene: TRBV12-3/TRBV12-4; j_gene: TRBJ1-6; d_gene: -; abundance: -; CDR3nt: TGTGCCAGCAGTTTAGCGGTCCCCCTGGGGTCACCCCTCCACTTT; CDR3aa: CASSLAVPLGSPLHF
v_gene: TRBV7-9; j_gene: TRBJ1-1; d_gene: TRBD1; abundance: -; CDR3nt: TGTGCCAGCACCCTACAGGGGTCGAACACTGAAGCTTTCTTT; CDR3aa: CASTLQGSNTEAFF
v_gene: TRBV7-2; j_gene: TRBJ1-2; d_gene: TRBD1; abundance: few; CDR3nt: TGTGCCAGCAGCTTAGTCACAGGGGGTTTTAACTATGGCTACACCTTC; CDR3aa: CASSLVTGGFNYGYTF
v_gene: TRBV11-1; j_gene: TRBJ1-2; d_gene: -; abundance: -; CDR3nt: TGTGCCAGCAGCCCCCGTCTTGGTCACTATGGCTACACCTTC; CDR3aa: CASSPRLGHYGYTF
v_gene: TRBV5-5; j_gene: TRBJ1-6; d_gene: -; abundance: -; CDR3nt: TGTGCCAGCAGCTTGTATGAGAGTTCACACCTCCACTTT; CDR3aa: CASSLYESSHLHF
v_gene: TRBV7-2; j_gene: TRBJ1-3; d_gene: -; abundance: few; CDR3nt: TGTGCCAGCAGCTACAAACCCCCGGGGGGAAACACCATATATTTT; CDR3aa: CASSYKPPGGNTIYF
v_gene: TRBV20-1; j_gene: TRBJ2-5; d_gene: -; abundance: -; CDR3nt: TGCAGTGCTAGAGATGAAGAGTGGTCGAGGGTGGGAGAGACCCAGTACTTC; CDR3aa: CSARDEEWSRVGETQYF
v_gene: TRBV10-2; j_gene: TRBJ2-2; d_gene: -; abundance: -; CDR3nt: TGCGCCAGCAGTGTGGGCCGGAACACCGGGGAGCTGTTTTTT; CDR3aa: CASSVGRNTGELFF
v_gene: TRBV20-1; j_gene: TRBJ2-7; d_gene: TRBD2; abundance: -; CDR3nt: TGCAGTGCTAGTGCGCTAGCGGGAGGGGAGCAGTACTTC; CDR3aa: CSASALAGGEQYF
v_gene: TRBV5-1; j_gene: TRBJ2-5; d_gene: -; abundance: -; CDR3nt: TGCGCCAGCAGCTTGGGACTGGCGGAGACCCAGTACTTC; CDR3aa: CASSLGLAETQYF
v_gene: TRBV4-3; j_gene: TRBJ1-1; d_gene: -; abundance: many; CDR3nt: TGCGCCAGCAGCCACACAGAGTTGGGCACTGAAGCTTTCTTT; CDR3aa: CASSHTELGTEAFF
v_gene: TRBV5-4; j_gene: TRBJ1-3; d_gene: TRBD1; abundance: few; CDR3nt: TGTGCCAGCAGTCGCGACAGGGTAAACTCTGGAAACACCATATATTTT; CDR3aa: CASSRDRVNSGNTIYF
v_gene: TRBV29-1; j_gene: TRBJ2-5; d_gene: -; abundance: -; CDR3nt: TGCAGCGTCGACCGGGACGGATGGACCTTC; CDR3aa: CSVDRDGWTF
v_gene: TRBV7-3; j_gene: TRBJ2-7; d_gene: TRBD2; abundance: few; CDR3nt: TGTGCCAGCAGCTCGCTAGCGGGACCTACGTCGGAGCAGTACTTC; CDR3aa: CASSSLAGPTSEQYF
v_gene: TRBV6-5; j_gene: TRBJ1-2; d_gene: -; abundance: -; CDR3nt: TGTGCCAGCAGACAGAAGGCTGCACAAGGCTACACCTTC; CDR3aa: CASRQKAAQGYTF
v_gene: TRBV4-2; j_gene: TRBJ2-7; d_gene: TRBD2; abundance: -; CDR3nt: TGTGCCAGCAGCCAAGATCGGGCTAGCGGAGGTATGAAGCAGTACTTC; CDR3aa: CASSQDRASGGMKQYF
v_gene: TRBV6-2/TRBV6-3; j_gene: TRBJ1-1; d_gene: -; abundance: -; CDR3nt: TGTGCCAGTGGGACCTGGGGGGGCACTGAAGCTTTCTTT; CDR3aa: CASGTWGGTEAFF
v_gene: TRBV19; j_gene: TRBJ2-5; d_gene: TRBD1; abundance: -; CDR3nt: TGTGCCAGTAGTCAACCCTCCCGGGACAGGGGGAGGTGGGGACAAGAGACCCAGTACTTC; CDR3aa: CASSQPSRDRGRWGQETQYF
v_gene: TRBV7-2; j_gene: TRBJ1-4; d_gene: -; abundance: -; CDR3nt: TGTGCCAGCAGCTTAGCCCTGAGTAATGAAAAACTGTTTTTT; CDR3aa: CASSLALSNEKLFF
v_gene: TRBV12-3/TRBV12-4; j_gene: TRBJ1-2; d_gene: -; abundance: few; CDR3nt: TGTGCCAGCAGTTATTCGGCACAGGGTGGTGCTGGCTACACCTTC; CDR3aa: CASSYSAQGGAGYTF
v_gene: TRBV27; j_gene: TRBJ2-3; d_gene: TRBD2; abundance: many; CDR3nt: TGTGCCAGCAGTTCAGCGGGGGGGGGCACAGATACGCAGTATTTT; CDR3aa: CASSSAGGGTDTQYF
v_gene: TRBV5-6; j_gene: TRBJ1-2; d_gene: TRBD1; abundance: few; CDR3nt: TGTGCCAGCAGCCCACGGGACAGGGCGTATGGCTACACCTTC; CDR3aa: CASSPRDRAYGYTF
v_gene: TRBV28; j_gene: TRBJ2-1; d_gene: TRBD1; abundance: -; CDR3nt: TGTGCCAGCAGCCCGGGACAGGGATACTACAATGAGCAGTTCTTC; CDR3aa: CASSPGQGYYNEQFF
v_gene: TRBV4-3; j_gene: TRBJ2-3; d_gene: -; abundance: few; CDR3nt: TGCGCCAGCAGCCAAGATATGGAGAGAGATACGCAGTATTTT; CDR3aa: CASSQDMERDTQYF